The following is a T cell receptor (beta chain) sequence with its context. Its matching antigen is unknown. The CDR3 is 15 residues long. Trimming cost V 3 bases and J 6 bases, with 18 bases left between them. The V gene's germline CDR1 is LNHNV and CDR2 YYDKDF (reference sequence). This sample stems from a study of CD8+CD57+ T cells in acquired aplastic anemia. The overall study: Mean DNA quantity obtained from sorted CD4+ and CD8+ cells was about 3.2 ug. As sequenced from healthy donors, CD4+ cells averaged approximately 11 million reads.

Study-wide points: Approximately 29 was the count of CD8+ CDR3 sequences that patients shared with controls. Patients and controls were not found to differ significantly in CD8+ Simpson's diversity.

The study profiled TCR beta VDJ and CDR3 using genomic DNA as template. TCRdb recomputed calls from the reads with MiXCR, one row per CDR3 protein. There are some 44,000 distinct CDR3 sequences in the sample; approximately 67% occur only once, and 20% to 30% lies in the top ten. The genes are TRBV15 and TRBJ2-7; TRBD1 or TRBD2 may be the D gene (5 bases each). Specimen: sorted CD4+, CD8+, or CD8+CD57+ T cells (not recorded which) from PBMCs. This sequence originates from a human donor in good health, serving as a control. CDR3 residues: CATSRGGQGKGEQYF. The DNA for the CDR3 is TGTGCCACCAGCAGGGGCGGGCAGGGCAAAGGCGAGCAGTACTTC.